This T cell receptor (beta chain) was profiled in a study of shared clonotypes between healthy human individuals. Germline V gene lookup returns CDR1 SGHTA and CDR2 FQGNSA. The trim removed 7 bases at V and 4 bases at J, leaving 1 base unmatched. CDR3 length equals 13 residues. Notes on the study in general: Generation probability values for non-shared clonotypes were lower than those for clonotypes shared by all four donors.

The protocol was immunoSEQ multiplex PCR, while the TCRdb copy is restricted to in-frame clones and leaves out a portion. The sample comprises fewer than 3 million clones, about nine tenths of which are singletons, and about 0.41% rests with the top ten. In regard to this clone: Its antigen is undetermined.

Sequenced input: naive CD4+ T cells from PBMCs. The subset here: CD45RA+ positively selected. This sequence was found in a man between 18 and 29 years old in good health. Some clones in this sample may be carry-over from other donors' samples. The chain links TRBV7-2 to TRBJ2-1, with 10 bases identical to TRBD1. The CDR3 DNA follows: TGTGCCAGCAAGGGACAGGGGTACAATGAGCAGTTCTTC. Translated: CASKGQGYNEQFF.